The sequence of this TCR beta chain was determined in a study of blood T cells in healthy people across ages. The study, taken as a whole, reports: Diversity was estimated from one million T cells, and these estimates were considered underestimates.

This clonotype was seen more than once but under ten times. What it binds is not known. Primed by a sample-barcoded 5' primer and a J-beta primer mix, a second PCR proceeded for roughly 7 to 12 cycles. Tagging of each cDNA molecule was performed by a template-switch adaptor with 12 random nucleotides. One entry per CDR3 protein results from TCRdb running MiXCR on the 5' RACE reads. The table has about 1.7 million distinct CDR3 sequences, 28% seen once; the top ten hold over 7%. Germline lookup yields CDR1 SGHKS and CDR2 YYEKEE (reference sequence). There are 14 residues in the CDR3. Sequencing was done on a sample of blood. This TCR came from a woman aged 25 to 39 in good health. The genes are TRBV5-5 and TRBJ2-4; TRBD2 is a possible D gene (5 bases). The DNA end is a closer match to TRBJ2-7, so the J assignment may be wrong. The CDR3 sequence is CASSLVVPRGEQYF. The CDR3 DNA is TGTGCCAGCAGCTTGGTGGTACCCCGGGGCGAGCAGTACTTC.